Listed below are T cell receptor beta chains from one sample, sequenced in a study of blood T cell repertoires in COVID-19. Method: immunoSEQ multiplex PCR; TCRdb's copy keeps in-frame clones and lacks some. Among around 150,000 clones listed, almost 80% were seen once. Sequenced: PBMCs or T cells enriched from blood (not recorded which). These receptors originate from a woman aged 45-65 years who had recovered from COVID-19. Both conserved end residues are trimmed from each CDR3. D genes are given only for firm matches. Not every row has a clone size; where given, it reads once, few, many or a size class.

len	abundance	v_gene	d_gene	j_gene	CDR3aa
13	-	TRBV7-8	-	TRBJ1-1	ASSSSGQGGTEAF
14	once	TRBV5-1	TRBD1	TRBJ1-1	ASSSGQGARGTEAF
14	-	TRBV5-1	TRBD1	TRBJ2-3	ASSLARTGVTDTQY
11	once	TRBV2	-	TRBJ2-7	ASNRLANYEQY
13	-	TRBV5-1	TRBD1	TRBJ2-2	ASSYDRVNTGELF
14	-	TRBV5-8	-	TRBJ1-1	ASSLRRQHMNTEAF
11	-	TRBV10-3	-	TRBJ2-7	AISPGTNSEQY
13	-	TRBV4-2	TRBD1	TRBJ1-1	ASSQHDRGNTEAF
14	-	TRBV25-1	TRBD2	TRBJ2-1	ASSETAGAFFNEQF
11	many	TRBV11-3	-	TRBJ2-2	ASLQVNTGELF
13	-	TRBV9	TRBD2	TRBJ2-3	ASRNGLASTDTQY
13	-	TRBV28	-	TRBJ1-1	ASPGAAGWDTEAF
13	-	TRBV18	-	TRBJ2-2	ASSPGQTNTGELF
13	once	TRBV11-3	-	TRBJ2-2	ASRYDWSNTGELF
12	-	TRBV10-2	TRBD1	TRBJ2-7	ASRAGTGGKEQY